Presented here are 26 T cell receptor beta chains from one specimen sequenced in a study of synovial regulatory T cells in juvenile arthritis. Sequencing used immunoSEQ multiplex PCR; TCRdb keeps in-frame clones, though not all of them. The repertoire table contains 9,900 or so clones. Sequenced sample: Treg cells from blood. Regarding subset: remaining (HLA-DR-negative) circulating blood Treg cells. These receptors were obtained from a donor aged 2-30 years with juvenile idiopathic arthritis.

This chain links TRBV7-2 with TRBJ1-1; TCRdb returns TRBD1, unconfirmable since there is no DNA. Germline CDR1 reads SGHTA; CDR2 reads FQGNSA. The CDR3 loop spans 15 amino acids. Only the protein sequence is given. CDR3 sequence reads: CASNPLGQTNAEAFF.

The J gene is TRBJ1-2, the V gene TRBV6-5. The CDR3 length is 14 residues. DNA is not on record. Germline lookup yields CDR1 MNHEY and CDR2 SVGAGI. CDR3 loop: CASSYSKGTHGYTF.

The V call is TRBV6-5, the J call TRBJ1-2. This CDR3 has 14 residues. DNA is not on record. CDR1 is MNHEY, CDR2 SVGAGI, per germline. CDR3 sequence reads: CASSYGLSWYGYTF.

This sequence joins TRBV19 and TRBJ1-5. The germline V gene has CDR1 LNHDA and CDR2 SQIVND (reference sequence). The CDR3 consists of 12 residues. DNA was not recorded. The CDR3 loop is CASSNGNQPQHF.

This chain joins TRBV7-9 and TRBJ1-2; without DNA, the TCRdb call of TRBD1 cannot be checked. Germline CDR1 and CDR2: SEHNR and FQNEAQ (reference sequence). This CDR3 is built from 12 residues. No DNA is given. The CDR3 region is CASSFSSPIYTF.

V is TRBV18 and J is TRBJ1-1; the TCRdb D gene call, TRBD1, has no DNA to confirm it. In germline, CDR1 is KGHSH, CDR2 LQKENI. CDR3 length equals 15 residues. No DNA accompanies this entry. The CDR3 loop is CASSQLPGGNTEAFF.

This chain joins TRBV20-1 and TRBJ1-1; TCRdb returns TRBD1, unconfirmable since there is no DNA. The CDR3 is 11 residues long. No DNA has been recorded. Germline V gives CDR1 DFQATT, CDR2 SNEGSKA (reference sequence). CDR3 sequence reads: CSAPGLTEAFF.

V is TRBV7-9 and J is TRBJ2-1; without DNA, the TCRdb call of TRBD2 cannot be checked. The CDR3 runs to 15 residues. A DNA sequence was not provided. Germline CDR1 SEHNR, CDR2 FQNEAQ (reference sequence). CDR3 loop: CASSFGGKHHNEQFF.

The chain couples TRBV19 to TRBJ1-3. Germline V gene data show CDR1 as LNHDA and CDR2 as SQIVND (reference sequence). CDR3 length: 16 amino acids. Only the protein is available. CDR3 protein: CASSTRRVLSGNTIYF. Full variable domain (rest looked up from reference TRBV19 and TRBJ1-3): DGGITQSPKYLFRKEGQNVTLSCEQNLNHDAMYWYRQDPGQGLRLIYYSQIVNDFQKGDIAEGYSVSREKKESFPLTVTSAQKNPTAFYLCASSTRRVLSGNTIYFGEGSWLTVV.

V usage is TRBV19 and J usage is TRBJ1-5. Looked up from germline, CDR1 is LNHDA and CDR2 is SQIVND (reference sequence). The CDR3 spans 15 residues. No DNA is listed. CDR3 sequence reads: CASSTILRSNQPQHF.

The rearrangement links TRBV28 to TRBJ1-5. The CDR3 length is 12 residues. No DNA was logged. CDR1 and CDR2 (germline): MDHEN, SYDVKM. This chain's CDR3 is CASSWGYQPQHF.

The J gene is TRBJ2-7, the V gene TRBV6-4; there is no DNA to check the TCRdb D call of TRBD2. The CDR3 has 18 residues. No DNA was logged. Germline CDR1 reads MRHNA; CDR2 reads SNTAGT. The CDR3 region is CASSDPGGRDRSSDEQYF.

The V gene is TRBV7-8, the J gene TRBJ2-1; TCRdb outputs TRBD2, but without DNA this stays unchecked. The germline V gene encodes CDR1 SGHVS and CDR2 FQNEAQ. The CDR3 spans 19 residues. No nucleotide data were recorded. The CDR3 region is CASSTRSRLAGGHGNEQFF. The full variable domain, with the rest looked up from reference TRBV7-8 and TRBJ2-1, is GAGVSQSPRYKVAKRGQDVALRCDPISGHVSLFWYQQALGQGPEFLTYFQNEAQLDKSGLPSDRFFAERPEGSVSTLKIQRTQQEDSAVYLCASSTRSRLAGGHGNEQFFGPGTRLTVL.

V and J are TRBV5-4 and TRBJ2-5; there is no DNA to check the TCRdb D call of TRBD2. This CDR3 comprises 13 residues. Nucleotide data are not available. Per germline, CDR1 SGHNT and CDR2 YYREEE (reference sequence). The CDR3 spells CASSRSGGETQYF.

This rearrangement joins TRBV28 to TRBJ1-1. This CDR3 comprises 15 residues. DNA was not recorded. Germline lookup yields CDR1 MDHEN and CDR2 SYDVKM. The CDR3 here is CASSLLFLGGTEAFF.

The chain has TRBV5-1 and TRBJ1-1. The CDR3 loop spans 14 amino acids. The protein alone is recorded here. Germline CDR1 SGHRS, CDR2 YFSETQ. CDR3 protein: CASSWGGGGTEAFF.

The CDR3 is CASSEISRASGIRYEQYF. The chain employs TRBV2 and TRBJ2-7; TCRdb calls TRBD2, which cannot be checked without DNA. CDR1 SNHLY and CDR2 FYNNEI come from the germline V gene. The CDR3 is 18 amino acids. The entry carries no DNA sequence. Full variable domain (rest looked up from reference TRBV2 and TRBJ2-7): EPEVTQTPSHQVTQMGQEVILRCVPISNHLYFYWYRQILGQKVEFLVSFYNNEISEKSEIFDDQFSVERPDGSNFTLKIRSTKLEDSAMYFCASSEISRASGIRYEQYFGPGTRLTVT.

CDR3 region: CASSLENSPLHF. The J gene is TRBJ1-6, the V gene TRBV7-3. The CDR3 is 12 residues long. No DNA sequence is on record. From germline, CDR1 is SGHTA and CDR2 FQGTGA.

The rearrangement joins TRBV29-1 to TRBJ2-5. Germline loops: CDR1 SQVTM, CDR2 ANQGSEA. The CDR3 consists of 14 residues. Only the protein sequence is given. The CDR3 sequence: CSVEDLRIKETQYF.

CDR3 sequence: CASSPGTLSYEQYF. The rearrangement joins TRBV7-9 to TRBJ2-7. CDR3 length: 14 residues. This entry has no DNA. Germline CDR1 is SEHNR and CDR2 is FQNEAQ (reference sequence).

The V call is TRBV28, the J call TRBJ1-5; the TCRdb call, TRBD1, lacks DNA for checking. The CDR3 has 15 amino acids. No DNA is recorded. CDR1 MDHEN and CDR2 SYDVKM come from the germline V gene. This CDR3 is CASSFDGRANQPQHF.

The chain employs TRBV7-2 and TRBJ2-7; TCRdb outputs TRBD1, but without DNA this stays unchecked. Germline CDR1 and CDR2: SGHTA and FQGNSA. The CDR3 totals 18 residues. No DNA accompanies this entry. The CDR3 reads CASRGGIRPPTVSYEQYF.

CDR3 region: CASSALGGRSEQFF. This chain joins TRBV11-3 and TRBJ2-1; TCRdb proposes TRBD2, but this gene call is untestable without DNA. This CDR3 has 14 residues. No DNA sequence is on record. From germline, CDR1 is SGHNT and CDR2 YENEEA.

The V gene is TRBV10-3, the J gene TRBJ1-3; the TCRdb call, TRBD1, lacks DNA for checking. The germline CDR1 and CDR2 sequences are ENHRY and SYGVKD. CDR3 length: 16 residues. DNA is not recorded here. The CDR3 sequence: CAISSGTGRTGNTIYF.

The V call is TRBV5-1, the J call TRBJ2-5; TCRdb's D gene call, TRBD1, goes unchecked for lack of DNA. The CDR3 is made up of 16 amino acids. A DNA sequence was not provided. Germline CDR1 is SGHRS and CDR2 is YFSETQ. CDR3 loop: CASREDQLGLVETQYF.

The CDR3 here is CASSPPRWGARFTEAFF. The chain joins TRBV19 to TRBJ1-1. This CDR3 region has 17 residues. No DNA appears here. Germline V gene data show CDR1 as LNHDA and CDR2 as SQIVND (reference sequence).